This TCR beta chain was documented in a study of CD8+ T cells in alopecia areata. On the study more broadly: By percentage of affected scalp area, the severity of treated patients was scored.

RNA was extracted and reverse transcribed into cDNA as the sequencing template. The protocol was immunoSEQ multiplex PCR, while the TCRdb copy is restricted to in-frame clones and leaves out a portion. This table has some 200,000 clones, around 60% appearing once. CDR1 SGHDT and CDR2 YYEEEE come from the germline V gene. The V end lost 0 bases, the J end lost 7 bases, and 10 bases lay between the germline ends. The CDR3 is made up of 13 amino acids. Treatment meaning: oral pan-JAK inhibitor, 5-10 mg twice daily. V is TRBV5-6 and J is TRBJ1-2, with D unclear. The receptor was isolated from a human donor with alopecia areata. The sequencing here drew on CD8+ T cells sorted from blood, taken at week 24, from a patient treated with tofacitinib. The CDR3 loop is CASSLVGPLGYTF. For the CDR3, the DNA is TGTGCCAGCAGCTTGGTTGGCCCCCTTGGCTACACCTTC.